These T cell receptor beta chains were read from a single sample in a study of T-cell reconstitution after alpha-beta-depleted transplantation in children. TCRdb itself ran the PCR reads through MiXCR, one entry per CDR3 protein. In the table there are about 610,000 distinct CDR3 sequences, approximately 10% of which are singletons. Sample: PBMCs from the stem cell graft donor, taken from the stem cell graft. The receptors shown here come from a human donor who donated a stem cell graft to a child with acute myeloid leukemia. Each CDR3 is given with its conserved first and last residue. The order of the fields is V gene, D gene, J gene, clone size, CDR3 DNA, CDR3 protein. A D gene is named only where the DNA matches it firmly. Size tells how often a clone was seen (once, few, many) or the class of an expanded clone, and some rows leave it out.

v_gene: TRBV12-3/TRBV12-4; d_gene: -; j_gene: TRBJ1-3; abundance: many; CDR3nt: TGTGCCAGCAGTTCTCAGGGGTCTGGAAACACCATATATTTT; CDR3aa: CASSSQGSGNTIYF
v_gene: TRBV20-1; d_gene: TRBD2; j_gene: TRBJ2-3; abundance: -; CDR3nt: TGCAGTGCTAAGCTAGCGGGAGGGCCAGATACGCAGTATTTT; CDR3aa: CSAKLAGGPDTQYF
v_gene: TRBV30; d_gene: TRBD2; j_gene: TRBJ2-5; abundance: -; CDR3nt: TGTGCCGGACGCCCCAGCGGGAGAGAGACCCAGTACTTC; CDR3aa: CAGRPSGRETQYF
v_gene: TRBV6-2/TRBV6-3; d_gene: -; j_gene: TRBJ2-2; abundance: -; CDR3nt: TGTGCCACCGGAGCGGGACAAAGATGGGAGGAGCTGTTTTTT; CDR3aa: CATGAGQRWEELFF
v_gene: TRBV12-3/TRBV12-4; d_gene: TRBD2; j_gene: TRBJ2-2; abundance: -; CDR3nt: TGTGCCAGCAGTATGAGCGGGGGTTCAACCGGGGAGCTGTTTTTT; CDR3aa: CASSMSGGSTGELFF
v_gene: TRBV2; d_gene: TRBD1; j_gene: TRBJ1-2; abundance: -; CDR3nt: TGTGCCAGCACTTTAAGTCTTGGACAGGGATACAACTATGGCTACACCTTC; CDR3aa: CASTLSLGQGYNYGYTF
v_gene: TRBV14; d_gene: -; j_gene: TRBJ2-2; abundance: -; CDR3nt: TGTGCCAGCAGCCGTCCTGGCGAAAACACCGGGGAGCTGTTTTTT; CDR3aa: CASSRPGENTGELFF
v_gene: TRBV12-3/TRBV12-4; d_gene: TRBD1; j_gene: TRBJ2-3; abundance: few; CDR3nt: TGTGCCAGCAGTTTTAGAGGGACAGGGTTAGTGCGAGATACGCAGTATTTT; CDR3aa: CASSFRGTGLVRDTQYF
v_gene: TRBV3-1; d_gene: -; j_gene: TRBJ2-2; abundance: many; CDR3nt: TGTGCCAGCAGCCAAGAGTTGACCGGGGAGCTGTTTTTT; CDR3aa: CASSQELTGELFF
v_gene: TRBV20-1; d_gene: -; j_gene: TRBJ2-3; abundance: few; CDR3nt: TGCAGTGCTACGCAAGGGGCTAGGCGGCCAGATACGCAGTATTTT; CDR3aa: CSATQGARRPDTQYF
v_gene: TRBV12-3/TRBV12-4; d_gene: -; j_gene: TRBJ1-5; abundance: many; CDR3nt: TGTGCCAGCAGCCCGTCTGGCGGGAATCAGCCCCAGCATTTT; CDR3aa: CASSPSGGNQPQHF
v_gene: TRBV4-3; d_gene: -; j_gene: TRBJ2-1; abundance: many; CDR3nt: TGCGCCAGCAGCCAAGACAGGGACGGACCAATCTCCTACAATGAGCAGTTCTTC; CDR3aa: CASSQDRDGPISYNEQFF
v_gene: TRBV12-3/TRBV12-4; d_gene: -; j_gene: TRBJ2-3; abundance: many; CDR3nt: TGTGCCAGCAGTCCCCGTGGGGGGAGGACAGATACGCAGTATTTT; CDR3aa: CASSPRGGRTDTQYF
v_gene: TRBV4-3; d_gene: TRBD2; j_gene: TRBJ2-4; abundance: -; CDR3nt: TGCGCCAGCAGCCAAGATAGCGGGGGTAGGTCGGACATTCAGTACTTC; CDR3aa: CASSQDSGGRSDIQYF
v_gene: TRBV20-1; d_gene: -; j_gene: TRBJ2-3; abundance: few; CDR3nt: TGCAGTGCCTCCCTCTCAGATACGCAGTATTTT; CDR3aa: CSASLSDTQYF
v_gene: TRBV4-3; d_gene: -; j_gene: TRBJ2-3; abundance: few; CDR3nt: TGCGCCAGCAGCCGGAAGCGAATTACAGATACGCAGTATTTT; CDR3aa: CASSRKRITDTQYF
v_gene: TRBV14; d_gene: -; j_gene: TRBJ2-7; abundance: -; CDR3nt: TGTGCCAGCAGCCCCTCGATCGGCAGGGGATACGAGCAGTACTTC; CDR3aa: CASSPSIGRGYEQYF
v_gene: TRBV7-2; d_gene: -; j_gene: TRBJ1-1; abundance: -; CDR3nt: TGTGCCAGCAGCTTTCAAAAGAACACTGAAGCTTTCTTT; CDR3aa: CASSFQKNTEAFF
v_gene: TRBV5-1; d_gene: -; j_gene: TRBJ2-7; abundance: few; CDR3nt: TGCGCCAGCAGCTTGTACGGGACGGGGACCTACGAGCAGTACTTC; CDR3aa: CASSLYGTGTYEQYF
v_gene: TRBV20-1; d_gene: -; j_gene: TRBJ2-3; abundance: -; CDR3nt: TGCAGTGCTAGGTCACAGGAAAGCACAGATACGCAGTATTTT; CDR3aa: CSARSQESTDTQYF
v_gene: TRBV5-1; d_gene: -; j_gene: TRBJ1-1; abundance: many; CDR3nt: TGCGCCAGCAGTGAAGCAGGGTGGACTGAAGCTTTCTTT; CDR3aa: CASSEAGWTEAFF
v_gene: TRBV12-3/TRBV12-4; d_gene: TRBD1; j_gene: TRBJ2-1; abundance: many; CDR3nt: TGTGCCAGCAGCCCATGGACAGGGGATAACAATGAGCAGTTCTTC; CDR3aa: CASSPWTGDNNEQFF
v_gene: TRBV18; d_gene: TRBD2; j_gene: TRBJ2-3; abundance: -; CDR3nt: TGTGCCAGCTCACCACCCCGTGGGACTAGCGGGAGGAGCACAGATACGCAGTATTTT; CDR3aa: CASSPPRGTSGRSTDTQYF
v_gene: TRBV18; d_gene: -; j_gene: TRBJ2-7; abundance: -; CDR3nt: TGTGCCAGCTCCCCCGGTATGAAGGTCGAGCAGTACTTC; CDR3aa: CASSPGMKVEQYF
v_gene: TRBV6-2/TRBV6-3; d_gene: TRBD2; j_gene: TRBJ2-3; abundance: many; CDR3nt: TGTGCCAGCAGTTACCGCCCAGCGGGAGAGACAGATACGCAGTATTTT; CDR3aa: CASSYRPAGETDTQYF
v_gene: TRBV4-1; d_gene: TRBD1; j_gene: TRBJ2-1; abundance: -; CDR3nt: TGCGCCAGCAGCCAGGGACAGGGGGAGTACAATGAGCAGTTCTTC; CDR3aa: CASSQGQGEYNEQFF
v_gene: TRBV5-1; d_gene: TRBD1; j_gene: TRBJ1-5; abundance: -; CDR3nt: TGCGCCAGCAGCTTGGGGGGGACAGGGTTTGGCAATCAGCCCCAGCATTTT; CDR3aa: CASSLGGTGFGNQPQHF
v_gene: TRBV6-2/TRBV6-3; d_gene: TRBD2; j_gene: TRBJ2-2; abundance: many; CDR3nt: TGTGCCAGCAGTTACGGAGGCGCGGGAGGGCCCTCGACCGGGGAGCTGTTTTTT; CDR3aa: CASSYGGAGGPSTGELFF
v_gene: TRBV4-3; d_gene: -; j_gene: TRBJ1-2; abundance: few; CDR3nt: TGCGCCAGCAGCCAGAACTCCGGATATAACTATGGCTACACCTTC; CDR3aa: CASSQNSGYNYGYTF
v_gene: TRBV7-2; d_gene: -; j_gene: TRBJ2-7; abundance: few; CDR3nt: TGTGCCAGCAGCCATATCACCGGGACACCCTACGAGCAGTACTTC; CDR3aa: CASSHITGTPYEQYF
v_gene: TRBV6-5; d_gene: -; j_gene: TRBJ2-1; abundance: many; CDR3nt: TGTGCCAGCAGTTACTCGGGCGGCCTCTCCTACAATGAGCAGTTCTTC; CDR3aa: CASSYSGGLSYNEQFF
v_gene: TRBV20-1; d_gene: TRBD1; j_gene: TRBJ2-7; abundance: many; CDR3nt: TGCAGTGCTCTCCACGGGGACAGGGGTTTCTACGAGCAGTACTTC; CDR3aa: CSALHGDRGFYEQYF
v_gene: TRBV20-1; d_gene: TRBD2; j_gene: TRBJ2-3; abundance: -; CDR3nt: TGCAGTGCTCCTTCTAGCGGGGGGGATACGCAGTATTTT; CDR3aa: CSAPSSGGDTQYF
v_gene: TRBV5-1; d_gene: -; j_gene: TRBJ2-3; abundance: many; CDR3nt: TGCGCCAGCAGCTTGGACTCTCCAGATACGCAGTATTTT; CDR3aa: CASSLDSPDTQYF
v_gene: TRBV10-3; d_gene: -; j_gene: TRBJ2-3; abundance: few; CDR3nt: TGTGCCATCAGTGAGTGGGGCGGAGATACGCAGTATTTT; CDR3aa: CAISEWGGDTQYF
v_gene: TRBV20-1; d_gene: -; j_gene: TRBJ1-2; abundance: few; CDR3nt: TGCAGTGCTAGGGGGGGGACACCTTATGGCTACACCTTC; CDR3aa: CSARGGTPYGYTF
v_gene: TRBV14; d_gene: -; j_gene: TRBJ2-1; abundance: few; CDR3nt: TGTGCCAGCAGCCAAGATCCCCGGACCGCCGACAGCGACAATGAGCAGTTCTTC; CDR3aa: CASSQDPRTADSDNEQFF
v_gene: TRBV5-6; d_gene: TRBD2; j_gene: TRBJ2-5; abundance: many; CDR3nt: TGTGCCAGCAGCTCAAGTACTAGCGGACAAGAGACCCAGTACTTC; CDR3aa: CASSSSTSGQETQYF
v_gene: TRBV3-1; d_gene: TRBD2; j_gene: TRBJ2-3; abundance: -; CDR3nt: TGTGCCAGCAGCCAAGTAGTGGGACTAGCGATCCGGAAAGATACGCAGTATTTT; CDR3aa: CASSQVVGLAIRKDTQYF
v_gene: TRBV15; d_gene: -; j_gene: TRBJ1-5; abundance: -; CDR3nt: TGTGCCACCAGCAGAGATCGCCTAAGGGGGTTCGAGGGTCAGCCCCAGCATTTT; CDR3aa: CATSRDRLRGFEGQPQHF
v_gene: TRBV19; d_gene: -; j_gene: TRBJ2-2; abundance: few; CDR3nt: TGTGCCAGTAGTCCCGGGTGGGTTAACACCGGGGAGCTGTTTTTT; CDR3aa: CASSPGWVNTGELFF
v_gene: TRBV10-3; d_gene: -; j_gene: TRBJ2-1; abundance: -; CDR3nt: TGTGCCACCCGGCAGGACCTTGAGCAGTTCTTC; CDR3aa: CATRQDLEQFF
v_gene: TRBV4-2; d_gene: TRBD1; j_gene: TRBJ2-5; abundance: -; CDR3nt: TGTGCCAGCAGCCCAACAGGGGGACCCCAAGAGACCCAGTACTTC; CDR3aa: CASSPTGGPQETQYF
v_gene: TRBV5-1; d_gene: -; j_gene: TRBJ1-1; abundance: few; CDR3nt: TGCGCCAGCAGCTCGTCACAGGGGAACACTGAAGCTTTCTTT; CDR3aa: CASSSSQGNTEAFF
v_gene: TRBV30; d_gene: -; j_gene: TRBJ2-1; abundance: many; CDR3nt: TGTGGAGGGGCATGGGGGAATGAGCAGTTCTTC; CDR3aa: CGGAWGNEQFF
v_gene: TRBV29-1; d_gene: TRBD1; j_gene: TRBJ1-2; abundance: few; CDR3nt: TGCAGCGTTGTAACCGGACAGGTCTATGGCTACACCTTC; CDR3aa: CSVVTGQVYGYTF
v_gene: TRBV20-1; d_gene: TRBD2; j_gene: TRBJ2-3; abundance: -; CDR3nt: TGCAGTGCTCGCCTGACTAGCGGGAGACCAGATACGCAGTATTTT; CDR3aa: CSARLTSGRPDTQYF
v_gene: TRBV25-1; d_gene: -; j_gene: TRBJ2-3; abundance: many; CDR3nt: TGTGCCAGCAGTGAATACACTAGCCCCACAGATACGCAGTATTTT; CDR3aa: CASSEYTSPTDTQYF
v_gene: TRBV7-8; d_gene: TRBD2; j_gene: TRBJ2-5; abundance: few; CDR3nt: TGTGCCAGCAGCTATAAGGCGGTAGCGGGAGGTATCCAAGAGACCCAGTACTTC; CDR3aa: CASSYKAVAGGIQETQYF
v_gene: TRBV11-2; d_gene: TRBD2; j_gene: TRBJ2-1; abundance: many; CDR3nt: TGTGCCAGCAGCCCTAACGCGGGAGGGGGTCGGGGTGAGCAGTTCTTC; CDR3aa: CASSPNAGGGRGEQFF
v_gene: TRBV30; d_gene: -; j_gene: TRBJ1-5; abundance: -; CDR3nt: TGTGCCTGGAGTGTAGGGGGAGGCAATCAGCCCCAGCATTTT; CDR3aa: CAWSVGGGNQPQHF
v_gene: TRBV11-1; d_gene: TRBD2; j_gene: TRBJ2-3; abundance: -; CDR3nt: TGTGCCAGCAGGAGCAGGTGGGCTAGCGGGATCACAGATACGCAGTATTTT; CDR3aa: CASRSRWASGITDTQYF
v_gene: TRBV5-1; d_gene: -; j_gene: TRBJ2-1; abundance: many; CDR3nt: TGCGCCAGCAGCAGAAAGGACAGCTACAATGAGCAGTTCTTC; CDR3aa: CASSRKDSYNEQFF
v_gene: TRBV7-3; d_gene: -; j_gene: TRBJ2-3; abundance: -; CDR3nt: TGTGCCAGCAGCCCCCGGGCATGGTCGGATACGCAGTATTTT; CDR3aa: CASSPRAWSDTQYF